The 5 T cell receptor beta chains below were found in one sample sequenced in a study of blood T cell repertoires in COVID-19. Assay used: immunoSEQ multiplex PCR; TCRdb lists only in-frame clones, some missing. Here the sample spans 200,000 to 250,000 clones, 84% being singletons. Source material: PBMCs or T cells enriched from blood (not recorded which). The receptors originated from a middle-aged woman who had recovered from COVID-19.

This clone was counted once. This sequence joins TRBV9 and TRBJ2-2, with 7 bases fitting TRBD2. Trimming cost V 9 bases and J 2 bases; bases outside gene matches: 10. Germline V gene lookup returns CDR1 SGDLS and CDR2 YYNGEE. The CDR3 loop spans 15 amino acids. The chain's CDR3 is CAIQMSGGNTGELFF. The CDR3 DNA reads as TGTGCCATACAGATGTCGGGGGGAAACACCGGGGAGCTGTTTTTT.

The rearrangement links TRBV11-2 to TRBJ1-4, with 8 nucleotides matching TRBD1. Germline V gene data show CDR1 as SGHAT and CDR2 as FQNNGV. Trimming cost V 0 bases and J 2 bases; bases outside gene matches: 2. The CDR3 sequence is 16 residues long. The CDR3 bases are TGTGCCAGCAGCTTAGACAGGGGGCTTACTAATGAAAAACTGTTTTTT. It translates to CASSLDRGLTNEKLFF.

V is TRBV18 and J is TRBJ2-3; a possible D gene is TRBD2 (5 bases). The germline V and J ends were trimmed by 3 bases and 1 base, with 8 bases remaining between them. The CDR3 covers 14 residues. CDR1 and CDR2 from the germline V gene are KGHSH and LQKENI. Written as DNA, the CDR3 is TGTGCCAGCTCACCCGCTAGCCGCACAGATACGCAGTATTTT. Translating it yields CASSPASRTDTQYF.

The chain combines TRBV19 with TRBJ1-5, with D possibly matching TRBD1 (6 bases). Germline V lookup: CDR1 LNHDA, CDR2 SQIVND (reference sequence). CDR3 length: 15 amino acids. Trimming shortened V by 6 bases and J by 0 bases, and 12 bases separated the two germline ends. This CDR3 reads CASSPGQYSNQPQHF. CDR3 nucleotide sequence: TGTGCCAGTAGCCCAGGACAGTATAGCAATCAGCCCCAGCATTTT. The full variable domain, its missing parts supplied by reference TRBV19 and TRBJ1-5, is DGGITQSPKYLFRKEGQNVTLSCEQNLNHDAMYWYRQDPGQGLRLIYYSQIVNDFQKGDIAEGYSVSREKKESFPLTVTSAQKNPTAFYLCASSPGQYSNQPQHFGDGTRLSIL.

CDR3 loop: CSASLGSRVGYGYTF. The CDR3, as DNA: TGCAGTGCTAGTTTAGGCTCCCGGGTGGGCTATGGCTACACCTTC. The chain has TRBV20-1 and TRBJ1-2; D remains unclear. The CDR3 sequence is 15 residues long. Germline CDR1 reads DFQATT; CDR2 reads SNEGSKA (reference sequence). V lost 3 bases to trimming and J lost 4 bases, with 18 bases between them.